This TCR beta chain originates from a study of blood T cell repertoires in COVID-19. Overall study: Spain, Italy and the United States supplied samples that represented acute and convalescent COVID-19. The cDNA or gDNA used as material had been derived from T cells, B-cell-depleted T cells, or PBMCs.

Some clones are missing from TCRdb's copy, which holds only in-frame ones; the method was immunoSEQ multiplex PCR. The table lists 150,000 to 200,000 clones, roughly 80% of them singletons. Specimen: peripheral blood. This receptor was obtained from a man aged 60 to 69 with acute or convalescent COVID-19.

The chain's CDR3 is CASSQRQILYGYTF. CDR3 coding DNA: TGTGCCAGTAGTCAGCGACAGATCCTCTATGGCTACACCTTC. The rearrangement joins TRBV19 to TRBJ1-2, with D perhaps TRBD1 (5 bases). Germline CDR1 is LNHDA and CDR2 is SQIVND (reference sequence). With 5 bases removed from V and 4 bases from J, the gap between germline ends came to 14 bases. The CDR3 contains 14 residues.